This TCR beta chain was identified during a study of T cell responses to AZD1222 COVID-19 vaccine (dated by TCRdb to about 2021). The study in broad terms: TCR sequencing was performed for 230 to 250 trial participants, of whom roughly 200 were given two doses of AZD1222 and around 25 were given two doses of MenACWY control vaccine. Trial participants were enrolled by age into subgroups of 18-55, 56-69 and 70-plus years, and around 150, 29 and 61 TCR-sequenced participants, respectively, were included in these subgroups. Results and caveats for the whole study, not just this receptor: The 56-69-year group was small, and its depth increase did not reach significance, likely because of low power. Participants were mostly white British, with more females than males. The authors suggested clonal diversity may have been underestimated. Vaccine-associated CD4 TCRs spanned the whole spike protein, with dominant responses in regions 160-218 and 743-854. Reportedly, close to half of the unique spike-specific TCRs recognized epitopes lying outside the regions that are mutated in the B.1.351 and B.1.1.7 variants. Because no day 14 peak-response samples were available, the repertoires could be characterized only after the peak T cell response. Only five to seven AZD1222 recipients were SARS-CoV-2 seropositive at baseline, limiting conclusions about previously exposed vaccinees. After two AZD1222 doses, both the breadth and the depth of spike-specific TCRs were significantly higher than at day 0 and than in MenACWY recipients.

The germline V gene provides CDR1 KGHSH and CDR2 LQKENI. The junction carries 7 bases between V and J, which are trimmed by 3 bases and 1 base respectively. Its CDR3 holds 13 amino acids, cysteine through phenylalanine. The kept DNA is CDR3 alone, 39 bases in frame from the first base. The CDR3 regions of human TCRbeta chains were subjected to immunosequencing. Per the original workflow: TCRs in the repertoires were matched against a reference library of SARS-CoV-2-specific TCRs that had been generated with the MIRA antigen-specificity platform. Breadth was defined as the fraction of unique TCRs that were SARS-CoV-2-associated. Depth was defined as the fraction of total T cells that were SARS-CoV-2-associated. Using the MIRA data, each spike-specific TCR was assigned both to the spike region to which the TCR was reactive and to a CD4 or CD8 class. Log10-transformed breadth and depth values were compared by one-way ANOVA with Sidak's multiple comparisons tests. This is the immuneACCESS table as TCRdb keeps it, with only in-frame sequences that have V and J called. A part of the clones is gone; compared with another copy, unresolved V genes explain less than half, and the rest is unexplained. V and J calls plus clone size are reproduced from that table; the DNA served to infer D and trimming. The sample data list 130,000 or so clones, and 65% to 90% of these were observed just once. Around a quarter of the sample comes from the top ten.

In the paper's terms, the time point label means: about 28 days (+/-7) after the second vaccine dose. AZD1222 recipients with second doses at about 4 weeks or about 12 weeks were pooled, because spike-specific TCR depth and breadth did not differ between schedules. Samples from vaccinated people were obtained from the UK trials COV001 and COV002, which included a single-blind randomized controlled phase 2/3 trial of AZD1222 (ChAdOx1 nCoV-19) in healthy adults. Trial participant PBMC samples were collected at day 0 and day 28 after the second dose for TCRbeta chain sequencing. A word on this clone: Its antigen remains unidentified. No base quality values were provided; no much bigger clone lies one nucleotide off.

The rearranged segments are TRBV18 and TRBJ2-7, with no D gene named confidently. This clonotype was obtained from an adult who received the AZD1222 COVID-19 vaccine. The sample in question was peripheral blood, obtained 28 days after the second AZD1222 dose. The DNA sequence is given as TGTGCCAGCTCACCCCCCGGTTCCTACGAGCAGTACTTC. It translates as CASSPPGSYEQYF.